The 21 T cell receptor beta chains below were found in one sample sequenced in a study of blood T cell repertoires in COVID-19. Here immunoSEQ multiplex PCR was the method, and the copy in TCRdb shows in-frame clones only, minus some. Altogether some 110,000 clones are present, 70% to 85% being singletons, with the ten largest covering around 4.5%. Material for sequencing was peripheral blood. These receptors came from a woman aged 70-85 years with acute or convalescent COVID-19.

This chain uses TRBV5-4 with TRBJ1-1; D gene unclear. Trimming left V 1 base short and J 4 bases short, with 8 bases between. This CDR3 has 13 residues. CDR1 is SGHNT and CDR2 is YYREEE in the germline V gene (reference sequence). CDR3 protein: CASSLSPSTEAFF. The CDR3 DNA is TGTGCCAGCAGCTTGTCGCCCAGCACTGAAGCTTTCTTT. Together with reference TRBV5-4 and TRBJ1-1, the CDR3 gives the full variable domain: ETGVTQSPTHLIKTRGQQVTLRCSSQSGHNTVSWYQQALGQGPQFIFQYYREEENGRGNFPPRFSGLQFPNYSSELNVNALELDDSALYLCASSLSPSTEAFFGQGTRLTVV.

V and J are TRBV6-2 or TRBV6-3 and TRBJ2-7; tentative D call: TRBD1 (6 bases). V was pared by 4 bases and J by 5 bases, with 15 bases between. Germline loops: CDR1 MNHEY, CDR2 SVGEGT. The CDR3 is 14 residues long. CDR3 residues: CASSLLQGSHEQYF. CDR3 in DNA: TGTGCCAGCAGTTTATTACAGGGTAGCCACGAGCAGTACTTC.

The chain carries TRBV6-4 and TRBJ1-6; D unclear. This CDR3 is 13 amino acids long. CDR1 is MRHNA and CDR2 is SNTAGT in the germline V gene. Trimming removed 2 bases at V and 9 bases at J, with 8 bases between. The CDR3 protein is CASSDREGSPLHF. CDR3 sequence (DNA): TGTGCCAGCAGTGACCGGGAGGGTTCACCCCTCCACTTT.

This chain joins TRBV29-1 and TRBJ1-1; the D is unclear. V was trimmed by 6 bases and J by 0 bases, leaving 11 bases between them. The CDR3 totals 13 residues. Per germline, CDR1 SQVTM and CDR2 ANQGSEA. The chain's CDR3 is CSVVSGLNTEAFF. Here the CDR3 DNA reads TGCAGCGTCGTAAGTGGGCTGAACACTGAAGCTTTCTTT.

This clone has only a few counts. The chain recombines TRBV25-1 with TRBJ1-2; D unresolved. Germline CDR1 is MGHDK and CDR2 is SYGVNS. This CDR3 comprises 11 residues. Trimming took 7 bases from V and 8 from J, leaving 11 bases between them. The chain's CDR3 is CASTGSGGYTF. DNA of the CDR3: TGTGCCAGCACCGGGAGCGGAGGCTACACCTTC.

The rearrangement joins TRBV9 to TRBJ2-2, with D perhaps matching TRBD1 (5 bases). CDR3 length: 16 residues. V was clipped by 1 base and J by 5 bases, with 15 bases between them. Per the germline V gene, CDR1 is SGDLS and CDR2 is YYNGEE. CDR3: CASSVRQGQGTGELFF. The CDR3 region has the DNA TGTGCCAGCAGCGTAAGGCAGGGCCAGGGTACCGGGGAGCTGTTTTTT.

The J gene is TRBJ2-2, the V gene TRBV5-1; a possible D gene is TRBD1 (6 bases). V was trimmed by 4 bases and J by 4 bases, leaving 11 bases between them. The CDR3 covers 14 residues. Germline CDR1 reads SGHRS; CDR2 reads YFSETQ. As DNA, the CDR3 is TGCGCCAGCAGCCCAGGGACAACCACCGGGGAGCTGTTTTTT. Amino acids: CASSPGTTTGELFF. Based on the CDR3 plus reference TRBV5-1 and TRBJ2-2, the full variable domain is KAGVTQTPRYLIKTRGQQVTLSCSPISGHRSVSWYQQTPGQGLQFLFEYFSETQRNKGNFPGRFSGRQFSNSRSEMNVSTLELGDSALYLCASSPGTTTGELFFGEGSRLTVL.

This chain connects TRBV5-4 to TRBJ2-3; 12 bases line up with TRBD2. The germline CDR1 and CDR2 sequences are SGHNT and YYREEE (reference sequence). CDR3 length: 15 amino acids. V dropped 4 bases and J dropped 2; count of bases not matched to a gene: 2. The CDR3 sequence is CASSPSGGATDTQYF. The CDR3 DNA is TGTGCCAGCAGCCCTAGCGGGGGGGCCACAGATACGCAGTATTTT.

The rearrangement uses TRBV6-2 or TRBV6-3 and TRBJ1-4, with TRBD1 as a possible D gene (6 bases). V lost 5 bases, J lost 7 bases, and 14 bases lay in between. This CDR3 contains 14 residues. Germline CDR1 MNHEY, CDR2 SVGEGT. Here the CDR3 reads CASSRQDGTEKLFF. CDR3 sequence (DNA): TGTGCCAGCAGTCGACAGGATGGTACTGAAAAACTGTTTTTT.

The CDR3 coding sequence is TGTGCCACCAGCAGAGATGCGACAGGCGACTACGAGCAGTACTTC. Its translation: CATSRDATGDYEQYF. The chain combines TRBV15 with TRBJ2-7; D may be TRBD1 (6 bases). V lost 0 bases, J lost 3 bases, and 12 bases lay in between. The CDR3 runs 15 residues. Per the germline V gene, CDR1 is LNHNV and CDR2 is YYDKDF (reference sequence).

The rearrangement links TRBV9 to TRBJ2-3, with D uncertain. Trimming removed 3 bases from V and 4 bases from J, with 15 bases in between. Germline assignment: CDR1 SGDLS and CDR2 YYNGEE. The CDR3 sequence is 15 residues long. DNA for the CDR3: TGTGCCAGCAGCGCATCAGGTTCTGCGCCAGATACGCAGTATTTT. It yields the protein CASSASGSAPDTQYF.

The CDR3 DNA reads TGTGCCAGCAGCTTGGACAGGGGGCTGAAGACCCAGTACTTC. Its translation is CASSLDRGLKTQYF. This rearrangement joins TRBV7-6 to TRBJ2-5, with TRBD1 identical over 11 bases. The CDR3 spans 14 residues. The V gene end was trimmed by 3 bases and the J gene end by 6 bases; junction bases not matched to a gene: 3. Germline V gene sequence: CDR1 SGHVS, CDR2 FNYEAQ. The variable domain in full, with the rest retrieved from reference TRBV7-6 and TRBJ2-5, is GAGVSQSPRYKVTKRGQDVALRCDPISGHVSLYWYRQALGQGPEFLTYFNYEAQQDKSGLPNDRFSAERPEGSISTLTIQRTEQRDSAMYRCASSLDRGLKTQYFGPGTRLLVL.

The chain uses TRBV5-1 and TRBJ2-3; 11 bases are shared with TRBD2. V trimming: 4 bases; J trimming: 6 bases; junction bases outside the gene matches: 7. This CDR3 contains 15 residues. The germline V gene has CDR1 SGHRS and CDR2 YFSETQ. The CDR3 DNA reads as TGCGCCAGCAGCCTTAGCGGGGGGGCAGGGGATACGCAGTATTTT. The encoded protein is CASSLSGGAGDTQYF.

The rearrangement uses TRBV18 and TRBJ1-2, with 7 bases identical to TRBD1. The V and J ends lost 3 bases and 2 bases, in that order; junction bases with no gene match: 9. This CDR3 comprises 16 residues. CDR1 and CDR2 from the germline V gene are KGHSH and LQKENI. The CDR3 is CASSPATGTLNYGYTF. For the CDR3, the DNA is TGTGCCAGCTCACCGGCGACAGGGACGTTGAACTATGGCTACACCTTC.

This clone has only a few counts. The chain employs TRBV30 and TRBJ1-3, with 8 positions matching TRBD1. CDR1 and CDR2 from the germline V gene are GTSNPN and SVGIG (reference sequence). V trimming: 4 bases; J trimming: 3 bases; junction bases outside the gene matches: 5. The CDR3 totals 14 residues. Here the CDR3 reads CAWTRTGNGNTIYF. The CDR3 bases are TGTGCCTGGACCCGGACAGGGAATGGAAACACCATATATTTT.

The V call is TRBV2, the J call TRBJ2-1, with TRBD2 identical over 15 bases. CDR1 SNHLY and CDR2 FYNNEI come from the germline V gene. The CDR3 is made up of 13 amino acids. Trimming at V came to 8 bases and at J to 12 bases, leaving 5 bases not matched to a gene. Here the CDR3 DNA reads TGTGCCAGCGTCCAGGGACTAGCGGGGGGGCAGTTCTTC. The encoded protein is CASVQGLAGGQFF.

In its sample, this clone was seen once. The chain uses TRBV7-2 and TRBJ2-1; D is perhaps TRBD2 (5 bases). CDR3 length: 14 residues. The germline CDR1 and CDR2 sequences are SGHTA and FQGNSA. Trimming cost V 5 bases and J 1 base, with 9 bases left between them. CDR3 protein: CASSPSSSYNEQFF. The DNA for the CDR3 is TGTGCCAGCAGCCCTAGCTCATCCTACAATGAGCAGTTCTTC. The full variable domain, with the rest looked up from reference TRBV7-2 and TRBJ2-1, is GAGVSQSPSNKVTEKGKDVELRCDPISGHTALYWYRQSLGQGLEFLIYFQGNSAPDKSGLPSDRFSAERTGGSVSTLTIQRTQQEDSAVYLCASSPSSSYNEQFFGPGTRLTVL.

The rearrangement links TRBV4-3 to TRBJ1-5; TRBD1 aligns across 8 bases. Trimming at V came to 0 bases and at J to 7 bases, leaving 2 bases not matched to a gene. This CDR3 has 14 amino acids. Germline CDR1 LGHNA, CDR2 YSLEER. This CDR3 reads CASSQEDREQPQHF. For the CDR3, the DNA is TGCGCCAGCAGCCAAGAGGACAGGGAACAGCCCCAGCATTTT.

The J gene is TRBJ1-5, the V gene TRBV7-9; no reliable D call. The CDR3 is 13 amino acids. The germline V gene encodes CDR1 SEHNR and CDR2 FQNEAQ (reference sequence). With 5 bases removed from V and 1 base from J, the gap between germline ends came to 6 bases. This CDR3 is CASSPLSNQPQHF. The CDR3 DNA follows: TGTGCCAGCAGCCCGTTAAGCAATCAGCCCCAGCATTTT.

A note on this clone: The sample has other DNA sequences that encode this CDR3 too. The rearrangement uses TRBV9 and TRBJ1-2, with a tentative D call TRBD1 (6 bases). This CDR3 has 12 amino acids. V lost 1 base and J lost 5, with 6 bases in between. Per germline, CDR1 SGDLS and CDR2 YYNGEE. This CDR3 is CASSVQGYGYTF. The CDR3 DNA follows: TGTGCCAGCAGCGTACAGGGGTATGGCTACACCTTC.

The gene calls are TRBV13 and TRBJ2-7; a weak D match, TRBD2 (5 bases). Trimming stripped 5 bases from V and 3 bases from J, with 14 bases between. The CDR3 covers 14 residues. Germline V gives CDR1 PRHDT, CDR2 FYEKMQ (reference sequence). CDR3 region: CASSPGPRGYEQYF. The CDR3 DNA reads as TGTGCCAGCAGCCCCGGGCCCCGGGGCTACGAGCAGTACTTC.